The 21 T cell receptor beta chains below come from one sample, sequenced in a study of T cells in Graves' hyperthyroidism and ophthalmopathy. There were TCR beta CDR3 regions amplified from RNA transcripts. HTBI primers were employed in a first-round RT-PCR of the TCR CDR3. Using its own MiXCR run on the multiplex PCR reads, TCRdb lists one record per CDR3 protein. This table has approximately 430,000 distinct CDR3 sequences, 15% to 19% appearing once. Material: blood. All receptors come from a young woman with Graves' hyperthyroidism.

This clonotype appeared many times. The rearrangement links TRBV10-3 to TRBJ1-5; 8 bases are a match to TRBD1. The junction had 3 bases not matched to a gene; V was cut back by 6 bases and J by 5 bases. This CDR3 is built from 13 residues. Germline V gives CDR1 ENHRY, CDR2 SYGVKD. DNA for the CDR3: TGTGCCATCAGGTTGACAGGGGATCAGCCCCAGCATTTT. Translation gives CAIRLTGDQPQHF.

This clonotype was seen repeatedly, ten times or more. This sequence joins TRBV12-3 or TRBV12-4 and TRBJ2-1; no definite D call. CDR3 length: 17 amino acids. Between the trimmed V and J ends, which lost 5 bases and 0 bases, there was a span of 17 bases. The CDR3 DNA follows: TGTGCCAGCAGTCACCGGTTGGGCTGGAGCTCCTACAATGAGCAGTTCTTC. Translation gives CASSHRLGWSSYNEQFF.

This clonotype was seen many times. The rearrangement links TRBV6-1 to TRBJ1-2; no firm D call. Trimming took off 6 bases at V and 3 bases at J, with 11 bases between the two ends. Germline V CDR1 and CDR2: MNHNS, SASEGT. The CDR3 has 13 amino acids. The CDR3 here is CASRSVGDYGYTF. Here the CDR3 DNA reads TGTGCCAGCAGGAGCGTTGGGGACTATGGCTACACCTTC.

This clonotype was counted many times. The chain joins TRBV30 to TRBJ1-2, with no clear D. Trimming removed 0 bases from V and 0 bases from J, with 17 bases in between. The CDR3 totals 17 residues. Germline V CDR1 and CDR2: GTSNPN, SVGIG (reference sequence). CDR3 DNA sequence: TGTGCCTGGAGTGTACCGCTGGGGTACGGTCCTAACTATGGCTACACCTTC. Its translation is CAWSVPLGYGPNYGYTF.

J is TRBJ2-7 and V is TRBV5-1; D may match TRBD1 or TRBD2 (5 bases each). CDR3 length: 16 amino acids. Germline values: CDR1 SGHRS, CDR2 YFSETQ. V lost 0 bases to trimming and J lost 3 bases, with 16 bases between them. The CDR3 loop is CASSLEVRGTLYEQYF. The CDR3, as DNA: TGCGCCAGCAGCTTGGAGGTGAGGGGTACCCTCTACGAGCAGTACTTC.

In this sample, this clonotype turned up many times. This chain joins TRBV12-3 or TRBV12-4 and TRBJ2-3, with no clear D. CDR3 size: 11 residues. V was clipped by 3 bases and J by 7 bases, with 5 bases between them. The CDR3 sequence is CASSFLYTQYF. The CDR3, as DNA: TGTGCCAGCAGTTTCCTGTATACGCAGTATTTT.

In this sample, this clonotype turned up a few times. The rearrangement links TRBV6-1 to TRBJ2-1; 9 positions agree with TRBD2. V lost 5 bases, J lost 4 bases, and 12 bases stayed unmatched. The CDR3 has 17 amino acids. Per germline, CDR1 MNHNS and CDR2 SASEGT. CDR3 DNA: TGTGCCAGCAGTCCGAAGATTCTAGCGGGAATTTACAATGAGCAGTTCTTC. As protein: CASSPKILAGIYNEQFF.

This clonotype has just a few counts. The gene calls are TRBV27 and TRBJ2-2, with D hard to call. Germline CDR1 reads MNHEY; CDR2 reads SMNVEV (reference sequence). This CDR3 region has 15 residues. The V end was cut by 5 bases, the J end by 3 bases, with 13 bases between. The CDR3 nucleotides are TGTGCCAGCAGTCGAAAGGCTGCAGACACCGGGGAGCTGTTTTTT. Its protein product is CASSRKAADTGELFF.

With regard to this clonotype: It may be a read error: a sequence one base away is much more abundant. For the CDR3, the DNA is TGTGCCGGCAGCTTAGTCGTCAACAATGAGCAGTTCTTC. It yields the protein CAGSLVVNNEQFF. V gene TRBV7-9 combines with J gene TRBJ2-1; D gene unclear. The CDR3 length is 13 residues. Per the germline V gene, CDR1 is SEHNR and CDR2 is FQNEAQ (reference sequence).

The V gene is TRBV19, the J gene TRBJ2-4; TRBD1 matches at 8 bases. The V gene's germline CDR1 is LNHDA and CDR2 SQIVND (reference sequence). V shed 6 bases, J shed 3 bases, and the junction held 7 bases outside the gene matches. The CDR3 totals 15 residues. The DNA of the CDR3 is TGTGCCAGTAGACCCGACAGGGGAGGCAAAAACATTCAGTACTTC. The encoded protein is CASRPDRGGKNIQYF.

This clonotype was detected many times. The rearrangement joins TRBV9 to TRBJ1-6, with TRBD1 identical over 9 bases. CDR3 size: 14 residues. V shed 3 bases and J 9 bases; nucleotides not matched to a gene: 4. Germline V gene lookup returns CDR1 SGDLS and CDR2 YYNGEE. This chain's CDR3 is CASSAGTGSSPLHF. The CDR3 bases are TGTGCCAGCAGCGCAGGGACAGGGAGTTCACCCCTCCACTTT.

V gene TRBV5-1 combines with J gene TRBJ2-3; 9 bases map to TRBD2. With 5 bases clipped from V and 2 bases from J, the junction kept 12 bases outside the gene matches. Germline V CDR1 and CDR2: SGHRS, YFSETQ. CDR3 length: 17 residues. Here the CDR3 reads CASRIQLLAGVTDTQYF. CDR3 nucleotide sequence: TGCGCCAGCAGAATCCAACTACTAGCGGGCGTCACAGATACGCAGTATTTT.

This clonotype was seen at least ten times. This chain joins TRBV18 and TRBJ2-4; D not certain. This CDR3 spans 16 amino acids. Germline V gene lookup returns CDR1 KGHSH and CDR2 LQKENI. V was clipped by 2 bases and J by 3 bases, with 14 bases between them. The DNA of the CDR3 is TGTGCCAGCTCACCAAAGATAGATTCTTACAAAAACATTCAGTACTTC. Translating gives CASSPKIDSYKNIQYF.

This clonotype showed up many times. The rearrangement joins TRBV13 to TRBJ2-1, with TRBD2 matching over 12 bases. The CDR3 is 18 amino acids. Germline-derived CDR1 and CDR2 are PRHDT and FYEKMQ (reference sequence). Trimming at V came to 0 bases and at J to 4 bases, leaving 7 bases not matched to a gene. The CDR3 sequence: CASSLGPLTSGGYNEQFF. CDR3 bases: TGTGCCAGCAGCTTAGGACCGCTGACTAGCGGGGGATACAATGAGCAGTTCTTC. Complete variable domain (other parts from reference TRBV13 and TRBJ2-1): AAGVIQSPRHLIKEKRETATLKCYPIPRHDTVYWYQQGPGQDPQFLISFYEKMQSDKGSIPDRFSAQQFSDYHSELNMSSLELGDSALYFCASSLGPLTSGGYNEQFFGPGTRLTVL.

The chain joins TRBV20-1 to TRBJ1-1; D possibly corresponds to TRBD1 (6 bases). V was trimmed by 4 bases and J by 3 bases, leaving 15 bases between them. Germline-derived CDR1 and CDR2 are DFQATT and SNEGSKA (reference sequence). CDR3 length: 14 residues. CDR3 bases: TGCAGTGCTACTCACAGGGTGAGGGACACTGAAGCTTTCTTT. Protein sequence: CSATHRVRDTEAFF.

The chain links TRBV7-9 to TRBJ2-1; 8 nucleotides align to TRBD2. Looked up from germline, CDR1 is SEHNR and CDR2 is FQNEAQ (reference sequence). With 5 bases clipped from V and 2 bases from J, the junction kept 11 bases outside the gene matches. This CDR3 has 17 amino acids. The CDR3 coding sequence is TGTGCCAGCAGCCCGACGGGGGGGGGGGCCCCCTACAATGAGCAGTTCTTC. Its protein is CASSPTGGGAPYNEQFF.

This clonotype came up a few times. In DNA form, the CDR3 reads TGTGCCAGCAGCGTAGCGGGAGGCGCCCTAAATGAGCAGTTCTTC. This codes for CASSVAGGALNEQFF. This chain links TRBV9 with TRBJ2-1, with 7 bases lining up with TRBD2. The CDR3 totals 15 residues. The V segment lost 0 bases and the J segment 7 bases; nucleotides outside the gene matches: 7. The germline CDR1 and CDR2 sequences are SGDLS and YYNGEE.

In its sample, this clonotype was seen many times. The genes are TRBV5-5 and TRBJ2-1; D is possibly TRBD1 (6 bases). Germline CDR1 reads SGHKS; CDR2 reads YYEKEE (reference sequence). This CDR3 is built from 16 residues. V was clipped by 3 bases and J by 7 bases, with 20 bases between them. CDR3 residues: CASSSRGLGIGNEQFF. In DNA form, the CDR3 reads TGTGCCAGCAGCTCCAGGGGTTTGGGTATCGGTAATGAGCAGTTCTTC.

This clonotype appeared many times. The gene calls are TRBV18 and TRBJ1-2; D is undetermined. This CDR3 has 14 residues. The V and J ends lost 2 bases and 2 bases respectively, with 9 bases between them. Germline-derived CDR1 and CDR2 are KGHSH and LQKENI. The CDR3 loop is CASSPVWQNYGYTF. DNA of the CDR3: TGTGCCAGCTCACCAGTTTGGCAGAACTATGGCTACACCTTC.

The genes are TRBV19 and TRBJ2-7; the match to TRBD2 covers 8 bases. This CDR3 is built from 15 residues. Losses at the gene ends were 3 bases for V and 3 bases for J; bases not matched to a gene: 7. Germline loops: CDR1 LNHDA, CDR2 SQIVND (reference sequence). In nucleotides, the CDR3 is TGTGCCAGTAGTATGTTAGCGGGACCGAACTACGAGCAGTACTTC. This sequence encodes CASSMLAGPNYEQYF.

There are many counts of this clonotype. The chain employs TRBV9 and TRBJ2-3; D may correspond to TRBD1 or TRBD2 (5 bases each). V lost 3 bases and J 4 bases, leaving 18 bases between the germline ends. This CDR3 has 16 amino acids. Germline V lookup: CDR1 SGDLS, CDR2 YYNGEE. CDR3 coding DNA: TGTGCCAGCAGCGGCTCGGACCCACGAGGGGCAGATACGCAGTATTTT. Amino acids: CASSGSDPRGADTQYF.